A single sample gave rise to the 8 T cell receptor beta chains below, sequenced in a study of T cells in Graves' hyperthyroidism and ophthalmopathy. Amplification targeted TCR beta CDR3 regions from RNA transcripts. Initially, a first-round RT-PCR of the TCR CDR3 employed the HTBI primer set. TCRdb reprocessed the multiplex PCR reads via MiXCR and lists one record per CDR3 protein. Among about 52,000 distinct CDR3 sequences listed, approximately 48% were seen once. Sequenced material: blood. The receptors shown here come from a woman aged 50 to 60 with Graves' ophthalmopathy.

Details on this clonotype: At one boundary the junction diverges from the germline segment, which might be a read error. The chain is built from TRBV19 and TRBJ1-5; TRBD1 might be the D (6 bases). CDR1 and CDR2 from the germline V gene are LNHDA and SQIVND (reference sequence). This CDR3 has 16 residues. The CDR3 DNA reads TGTGCCGGTAGTCCAGGAACAGGGAGGGACAATCAGTCCCAGCATTTT. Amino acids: CAGSPGTGRDNQSQHF.

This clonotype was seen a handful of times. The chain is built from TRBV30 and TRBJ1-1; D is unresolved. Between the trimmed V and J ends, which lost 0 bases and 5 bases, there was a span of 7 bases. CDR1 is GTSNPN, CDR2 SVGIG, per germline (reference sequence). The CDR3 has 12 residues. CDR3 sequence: CAWSVMLTEAFF. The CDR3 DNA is TGTGCCTGGAGTGTAATGCTGACTGAAGCTTTCTTT.

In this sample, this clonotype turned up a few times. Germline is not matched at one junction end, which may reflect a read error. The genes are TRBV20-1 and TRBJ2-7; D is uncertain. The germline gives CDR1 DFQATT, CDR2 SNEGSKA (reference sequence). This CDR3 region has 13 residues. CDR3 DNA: TGTAGTGCTAGAGATCCGACCACCTACGAGCAGTACTTC. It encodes CSARDPTTYEQYF.

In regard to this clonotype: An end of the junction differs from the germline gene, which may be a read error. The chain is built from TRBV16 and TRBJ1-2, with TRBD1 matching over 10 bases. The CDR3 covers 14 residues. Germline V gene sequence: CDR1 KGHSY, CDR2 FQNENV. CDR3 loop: CGSSQDRGQSGYTF. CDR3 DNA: TGTGGCAGCAGTCAAGACAGGGGGCAAAGTGGCTACACCTTC. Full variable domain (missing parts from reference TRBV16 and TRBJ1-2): GEEVAQTPKHLVRGEGQKAKLYCAPIKGHSYVFWYQQVLKNEFKFLISFQNENVFDETGMPKERFSAKCLPNSPCSLEIQATKLEDSAVYFCGSSQDRGQSGYTFGSGTRLTVV.

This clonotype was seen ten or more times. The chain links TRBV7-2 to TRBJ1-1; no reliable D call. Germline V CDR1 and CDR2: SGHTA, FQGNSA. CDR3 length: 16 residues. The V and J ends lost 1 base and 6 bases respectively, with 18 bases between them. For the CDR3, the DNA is TGTGCCAGCAGCTTAGTCGCACAGAGGCATCGTCCTGAAGCTTTCTTT. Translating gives CASSLVAQRHRPEAFF.

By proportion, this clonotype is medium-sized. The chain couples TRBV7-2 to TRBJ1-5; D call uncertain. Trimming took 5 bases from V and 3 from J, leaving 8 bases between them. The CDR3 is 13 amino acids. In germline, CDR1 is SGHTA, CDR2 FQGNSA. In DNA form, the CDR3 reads TGTGCCAGCAGCCCATTCCCCAATCAGCCCCAGCATTTT. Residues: CASSPFPNQPQHF.

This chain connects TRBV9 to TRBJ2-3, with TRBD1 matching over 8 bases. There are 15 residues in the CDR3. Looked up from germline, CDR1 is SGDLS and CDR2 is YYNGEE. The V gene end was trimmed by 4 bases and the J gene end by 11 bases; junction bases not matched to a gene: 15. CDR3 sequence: CASSSGQGAYNEQYF. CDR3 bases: TGTGCCAGCAGCTCCGGACAGGGAGCCTACAATGAGCAGTATTTT.

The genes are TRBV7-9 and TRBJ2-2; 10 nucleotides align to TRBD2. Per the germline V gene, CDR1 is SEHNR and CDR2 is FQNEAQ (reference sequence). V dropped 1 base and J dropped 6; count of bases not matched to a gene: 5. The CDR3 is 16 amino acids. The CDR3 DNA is TGTGCCAGCAGCTTAGTCGCTAGCGGGGGCTCCGGGGAGCTGTTTTTT. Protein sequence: CASSLVASGGSGELFF. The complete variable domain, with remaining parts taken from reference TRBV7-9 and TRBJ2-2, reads DTGVSQNPRHKITKRGQNVTFRCDPISEHNRLYWYRQTLGQGPEFLTYFQNEAQLEKSRLLSDRFSAERPKGSFSTLEIQRTEQGDSAMYLCASSLVASGGSGELFFGEGSRLTVL.